This T cell receptor (beta chain) appears in the sequencing data of a study of blood T cell repertoires in COVID-19. Study-level background: Acute-phase and convalescent COVID-19 samples originated in the United States, Italy and Spain. PBMCs, B-cell-depleted T cells, or T cells were the source of the cDNA or gDNA that made up the material.

CDR3 length: 21 residues. Per germline, CDR1 KGHSH and CDR2 LQKENI. Trimming took off 3 bases at V and 0 bases at J, with 27 bases between the two ends. As originally analysed: Counts of nucleated cells, estimated from reference gene primer amplification, were obtained. TCRdb keeps only in-frame clones here, not all; method: immunoSEQ multiplex PCR. V and J calls and clone size are copied from that table; D and trimming were computed from the DNA. The repertoire holds under 70,000 clones, 88% seen once, with 10% in the top ten. Participant-given clinical history determined each cohort assignment. The chain recombines TRBV18 with TRBJ1-5, with a tentative D call TRBD1 (5 bases). What was sequenced was PBMCs or T cells enriched from blood (not recorded which). The source is a middle-aged woman who had recovered from COVID-19. In nucleotides, the CDR3 is TGTGCCAGCTCACCGTATTCGGGACCCGGGGGTGGGTTGAGTAGCAATCAGCCCCAGCATTTT. It translates to CASSPYSGPGGGLSSNQPQHF.